Listed below are T cell receptor beta chains from one sample, sequenced in a study of T cells in Graves' hyperthyroidism and ophthalmopathy. TCRdb reanalysed the multiplex PCR reads using MiXCR and keeps one entry per CDR3 protein. The data show 300,000 to 450,000 distinct CDR3 sequences, approximately 15% seen once. The sample taken for sequencing was blood. The receptors derive from a woman aged 60 to 75 with Graves' hyperthyroidism. The CDR3 runs from the conserved cysteine through the conserved F or W. Fields, in order: J gene, D gene, V gene, clone size, CDR3 length, CDR3 protein, CDR3 DNA. D genes are given only for firm matches. Rows give clone size only sometimes, using once, few, many, or a class for an expanded clone.

j_gene: TRBJ2-7; d_gene: .; v_gene: TRBV9; abundance: .; len: 14; CDR3aa: CASSGRDGSYEQYF; CDR3nt: TGTGCCAGCAGCGGCCGGGACGGTTCCTACGAGCAGTACTTC
j_gene: TRBJ2-1; d_gene: .; v_gene: TRBV3-1; abundance: .; len: 12; CDR3aa: CAGSRSTHEQFF; CDR3nt: TGTGCCGGCAGCCGCTCGACCCACGAGCAGTTCTTC
j_gene: TRBJ1-1; d_gene: TRBD1; v_gene: TRBV7-3; abundance: many; len: 14; CDR3aa: CASSSGTGITEAFF; CDR3nt: TGTGCCAGCAGCTCCGGGACAGGTATCACTGAAGCTTTCTTT
j_gene: TRBJ2-1; d_gene: TRBD2; v_gene: TRBV3-1; abundance: many; len: 17; CDR3aa: CASSQVLRGRSYNEQFF; CDR3nt: TGTGCCAGCAGCCAAGTCCTCCGCGGGAGGTCCTACAATGAGCAGTTCTTC
j_gene: TRBJ2-5; d_gene: .; v_gene: TRBV5-1; abundance: many; len: 15; CDR3aa: CASSPGGLGQETQYF; CDR3nt: TGCGCCAGCAGCCCTGGCGGGTTGGGACAAGAGACCCAGTACTTC
j_gene: TRBJ2-5; d_gene: .; v_gene: TRBV12-3/TRBV12-4; abundance: .; len: 13; CDR3aa: CASSLSPMETQYF; CDR3nt: TGTGCCAGCAGTTTGAGCCCTATGGAGACCCAGTACTTC
j_gene: TRBJ1-1; d_gene: TRBD1; v_gene: TRBV12-3/TRBV12-4; abundance: many; len: 14; CDR3aa: CASSLEGAFTEAFF; CDR3nt: TGTGCCAGCAGTTTGGAGGGGGCGTTTACTGAAGCTTTCTTT
j_gene: TRBJ1-5; d_gene: .; v_gene: TRBV6-1; abundance: many; len: 16; CDR3aa: CASRGGTLTLGEPQHF; CDR3nt: TGTGCCAGCAGAGGGGGGACATTAACGTTGGGGGAGCCCCAGCATTTT
j_gene: TRBJ2-7; d_gene: TRBD1; v_gene: TRBV7-9; abundance: .; len: 15; CDR3aa: CASSRPGGGSYEQYF; CDR3nt: TGTGCCAGCAGCCGCCCAGGGGGCGGCTCCTACGAGCAGTACTTC
j_gene: TRBJ1-3; d_gene: .; v_gene: TRBV6-2/TRBV6-3; abundance: few; len: 14; CDR3aa: CASSSQSSGNTIYF; CDR3nt: TGTGCCAGCAGTTCACAGAGCTCTGGAAACACCATATATTTT